The 5 T cell receptor beta chains below were found in one sample sequenced in a study of blood T cells in healthy people across ages. A J-beta primer mix and a sample-barcoded 5' primer were used in a second PCR of about 7 to 12 cycles. MiXCR was run by TCRdb on the 5' RACE reads, yielding one entry per CDR3 protein. The sample has 1.5 million or so distinct CDR3 sequences, about 45% seen once. The sample taken for sequencing was blood. These receptors were obtained from a woman aged 18-30 years in good health.

This clonotype turned up a few times. The genes are TRBV10-1 and TRBJ2-3; D is unresolved. The CDR3 has 15 residues. V shed 3 bases and J shed 0 bases, with 10 bases lying between them. In germline, CDR1 is WNHNN, CDR2 SYGVQD (reference sequence). The DNA of the CDR3 is TGCGCCAGCAGTGACTCTTCCCCCAGCACAGATACGCAGTATTTT. It codes for CASSDSSPSTDTQYF.

This clonotype was detected only a few times. V and J are TRBV10-3 and TRBJ2-1; tentatively, D is TRBD2 (6 bases). The germline V and J ends were trimmed by 3 bases and 3 bases, with 9 bases remaining between them. This CDR3 spans 14 amino acids. The V gene's germline CDR1 is ENHRY and CDR2 SYGVKD. The CDR3 DNA reads as TGTGCCATCAGTGATACTAGCAGCTACAATGAGCAGTTCTTC. Its protein is CAISDTSSYNEQFF.

The chain carries TRBV5-6 and TRBJ2-5; no definite D call. The CDR3 extends over 13 amino acids. Trimming cost V 1 base and J 4 bases, with 8 bases left between them. Looked up from germline, CDR1 is SGHDT and CDR2 is YYEEEE. CDR3 bases: TGTGCCAGCAGCTTGCGGGCAGGAGAGACCCAGTACTTC. Its protein is CASSLRAGETQYF.

The gene calls are TRBV12-5 and TRBJ1-4; D remains ambiguous. Per the germline V gene, CDR1 is LGHNT and CDR2 is FRNRAP. The V gene lost 8 bases and the J gene lost 5 bases, with 18 bases spanning the gap. This CDR3 region has 15 residues. CDR3 sequence reads: CASLPLGMTNEKLFF. The CDR3, as DNA: TGTGCTAGTCTCCCACTGGGAATGACAAATGAAAAACTGTTTTTT.

CDR3 DNA: TGCAGTGCTCCGTCCGGGACTAGCGGTTGGGGCCACGAGCGGTACTTC. This translates into CSAPSGTSGWGHERYF. The rearrangement joins TRBV20-1 to TRBJ2-5; 11 positions agree with TRBD2. The CDR3 sequence is 16 residues long. The junction had 21 bases not matched to a gene; V was cut back by 5 bases and J by 13 bases. In germline, CDR1 is DFQATT, CDR2 SNEGSKA (reference sequence).